One and the same sample provided the 12 T cell receptor beta chains below, sequenced in a study of a mutant IDH1 vaccine in newly diagnosed glioma. Indicated time point: week 35, safety follow-up. Vaccinated patients received 300 ug of mutant IDH1 20-mer peptide per dose, with topical imiquimod. The table came from immunoSEQ multiplex PCR; TCRdb's copy has only in-frame clones and leaves some out. Here the sample spans over 45,000 clones, roughly 92% being singletons. Antigens for these TCRs are unknown. Sequencing was performed on PBMCs, taken from a glioma patient whose treatment included an IDH1 peptide vaccine. The receptors were gathered from a middle-aged man with glioma.

The V and J genes are TRBV11-2 and TRBJ2-7; D might be TRBD2 (6 bases). Trimming took 4 bases from V and 1 from J, leaving 17 bases between them. Germline V CDR1 and CDR2: SGHAT, FQNNGV. This CDR3 spans 16 amino acids. CDR3 amino acids: CASSSWVGRTSYEQYF. The DNA for the CDR3 is TGTGCCAGCAGCTCCTGGGTCGGGAGAACATCCTACGAGCAGTACTTC.

The chain is built from TRBV2 and TRBJ2-7; TRBD1 matches at 7 bases. From germline, CDR1 is SNHLY and CDR2 FYNNEI. Unmatched junction bases numbered 2, after V lost 1 base and J lost 5 bases. CDR3 length equals 13 residues. The DNA for the CDR3 is TGTGCCAGCAGTGAAGAAACAGGGGACGAGCAGTACTTC. Protein product: CASSEETGDEQYF.

This chain connects TRBV30 to TRBJ2-7; D is possibly TRBD1 (5 bases). Germline CDR1 GTSNPN, CDR2 SVGIG (reference sequence). V lost 2 bases and J 5 bases, leaving 16 bases between the germline ends. This CDR3 region has 14 residues. The CDR3 loop is CAWSRGSHRNEQYF. CDR3 in DNA: TGTGCCTGGAGTAGGGGCTCCCACCGTAACGAGCAGTACTTC.

The rearrangement uses TRBV7-2 and TRBJ2-3; D is undetermined. Germline V gives CDR1 SGHTA, CDR2 FQGNSA. V gave up 2 bases and J gave up 3 bases, with 6 bases separating them. This CDR3 is 13 amino acids long. The CDR3: CASSLYETDTQYF. For the CDR3, the DNA is TGTGCCAGCAGCTTATATGAGACAGATACGCAGTATTTT.

For the CDR3, the DNA is TGTGCCAGCAGTCCCTCCGGGACAGCGACAGATACGCAGTATTTT. Translation: CASSPSGTATDTQYF. The chain couples TRBV6-6 to TRBJ2-3; 7 bases map to TRBD1. The CDR3 sequence is 15 residues long. V was clipped by 5 bases and J by 3 bases; unmatched bases: 8. Germline CDR1 MNHNY, CDR2 SVGAGI (reference sequence).

The gene calls are TRBV5-6 and TRBJ2-5; 12 bases fit TRBD2. Germline CDR1 SGHDT, CDR2 YYEEEE. Trimming took 0 bases from V and 5 from J; bases not matched to a gene: 8. The CDR3 is 17 residues long. The CDR3 DNA is TGTGCCAGCAGCTTGGTGACTAGCGGGAGCTGGTTGGAGACCCAGTACTTC. Its protein is CASSLVTSGSWLETQYF.

The genes are TRBV5-1 and TRBJ2-7; D is ambiguous. The CDR3 contains 14 residues. Trimming cost V 4 bases and J 0 bases, with 11 bases left between them. CDR1 and CDR2 (germline): SGHRS, YFSETQ. In nucleotides, the CDR3 is TGCGCCAGCAGCCCCCCGACGGACTCCTACGAGCAGTACTTC. It is translated as CASSPPTDSYEQYF.

The chain carries TRBV18 and TRBJ1-4, with TRBD1 as a possible D gene (5 bases). Looked up from germline, CDR1 is KGHSH and CDR2 is LQKENI. The CDR3 is 13 residues long. Trimming left V 3 bases short and J 8 bases short, with 10 bases between. CDR3 coding DNA: TGTGCCAGCTCACCCGGACAAAGAGAAAAACTGTTTTTT. Translated, it gives CASSPGQREKLFF.

This clone was detected once. The chain combines TRBV4-1 with TRBJ1-2, with TRBD1 as a possible D gene (6 bases). The V gene lost 4 bases and the J gene lost 4 bases, with 16 bases spanning the gap. This CDR3 has 15 amino acids. Germline CDR1 reads MGHRA; CDR2 reads YSYEKL. CDR3 region: CASSPSWQGIYGYTF. Here the CDR3 DNA reads TGCGCCAGCAGCCCCTCGTGGCAGGGGATCTATGGCTACACCTTC.

This clone has only a few counts. V usage is TRBV30 and J usage is TRBJ1-3; D is uncertain. This CDR3 contains 13 residues. Trimming shortened V by 2 bases and J by 3 bases, and 8 bases separated the two germline ends. Germline CDR1 GTSNPN, CDR2 SVGIG (reference sequence). The chain's CDR3 is CAWSSGFGNTIYF. The CDR3 bases are TGTGCCTGGAGTAGCGGGTTTGGAAACACCATATATTTT.

This chain connects TRBV4-2 to TRBJ2-7; 8 nucleotides line up with TRBD1. Per the germline V gene, CDR1 is LGHNA and CDR2 is YNFKEQ. After removal of 1 base from V and 4 bases from J, the junction contained 6 bases not matched to a gene. CDR3 length equals 15 residues. The CDR3 DNA sequence: TGTGCCAGCAGCCAAGGGACAGGGATGGGGTACGAGCAGTACTTC. Its translation is CASSQGTGMGYEQYF.

The chain employs TRBV5-1 and TRBJ2-7; the D is unclear. Deletions cut 0 bases from V and 6 bases from J, with 4 bases between. This CDR3 is built from 11 residues. The germline V gene has CDR1 SGHRS and CDR2 YFSETQ. For the CDR3, the DNA is TGCGCCAGCAGCTTGGCGTCCGAGCAGTACTTC. The encoded protein is CASSLASEQYF. Drawing the rest from reference TRBV5-1 and TRBJ2-7, the complete variable domain is KAGVTQTPRYLIKTRGQQVTLSCSPISGHRSVSWYQQTPGQGLQFLFEYFSETQRNKGNFPGRFSGRQFSNSRSEMNVSTLELGDSALYLCASSLASEQYFGPGTRLTVT.